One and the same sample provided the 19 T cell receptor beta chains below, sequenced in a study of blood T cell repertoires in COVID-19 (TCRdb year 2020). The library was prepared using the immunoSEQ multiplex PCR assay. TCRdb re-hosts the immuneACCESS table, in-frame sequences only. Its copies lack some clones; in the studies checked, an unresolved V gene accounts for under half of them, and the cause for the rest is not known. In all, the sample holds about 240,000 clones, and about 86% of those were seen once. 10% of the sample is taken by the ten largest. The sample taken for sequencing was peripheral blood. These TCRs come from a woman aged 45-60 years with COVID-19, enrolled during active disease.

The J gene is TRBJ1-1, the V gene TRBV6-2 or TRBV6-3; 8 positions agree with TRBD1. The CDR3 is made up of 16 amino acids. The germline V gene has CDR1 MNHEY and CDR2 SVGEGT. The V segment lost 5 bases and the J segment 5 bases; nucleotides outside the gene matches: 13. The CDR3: CASSDNSGTGGTEAFF. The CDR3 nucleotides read TGTGCCAGCAGTGATAATTCCGGGACAGGCGGTACTGAAGCTTTCTTT.

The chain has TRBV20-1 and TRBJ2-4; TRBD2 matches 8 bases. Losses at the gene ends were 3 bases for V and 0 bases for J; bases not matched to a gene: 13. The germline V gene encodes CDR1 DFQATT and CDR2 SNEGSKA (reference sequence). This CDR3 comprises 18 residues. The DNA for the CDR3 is TGCAGTGCTAGTTACTTTCGGGGGGGCCCAATAGCCAAAAACATTCAGTACTTC. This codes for CSASYFRGGPIAKNIQYF.

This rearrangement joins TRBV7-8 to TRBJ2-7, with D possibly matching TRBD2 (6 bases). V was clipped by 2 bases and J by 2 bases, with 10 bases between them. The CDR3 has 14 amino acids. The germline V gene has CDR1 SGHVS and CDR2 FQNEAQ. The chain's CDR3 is CASSLMEGPYEQYV. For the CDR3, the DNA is TGTGCCAGCAGCTTAATGGAGGGACCCTACGAGCAGTACGTC.

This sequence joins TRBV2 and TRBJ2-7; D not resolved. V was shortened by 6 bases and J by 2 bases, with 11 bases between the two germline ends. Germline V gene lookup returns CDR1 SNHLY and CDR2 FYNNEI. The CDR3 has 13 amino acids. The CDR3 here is CASSPEVAYEQYV. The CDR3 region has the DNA TGTGCCAGCAGCCCAGAGGTAGCCTACGAGCAGTACGTC.

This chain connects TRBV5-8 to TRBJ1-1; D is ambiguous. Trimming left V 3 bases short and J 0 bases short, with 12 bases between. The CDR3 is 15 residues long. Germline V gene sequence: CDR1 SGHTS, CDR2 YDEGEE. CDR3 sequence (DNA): TGTGCCAGCAGCTCGGAGGGAAGGGTGAACACTGAAGCTTTCTTT. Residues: CASSSEGRVNTEAFF.

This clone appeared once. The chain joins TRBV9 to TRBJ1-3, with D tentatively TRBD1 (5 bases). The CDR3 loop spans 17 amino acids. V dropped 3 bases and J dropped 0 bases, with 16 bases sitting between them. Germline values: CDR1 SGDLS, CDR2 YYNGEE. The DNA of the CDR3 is TGTGCCAGCAGCGCATCTCAAGTGACAGCCTCTGGAAACACCATATATTTT. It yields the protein CASSASQVTASGNTIYF.

The CDR3 DNA is TGTGCCAGCAGCTTGGAGGAGCGGGGGGGACAAGAGACCCAGTACTTC. Encoded protein: CASSLEERGGQETQYF. This chain connects TRBV5-4 to TRBJ2-5, with 10 bases fitting TRBD2. Germline V lookup: CDR1 SGHNT, CDR2 YYREEE (reference sequence). With 0 bases clipped from V and 2 bases from J, the junction kept 4 bases outside the gene matches. The CDR3 consists of 16 residues.

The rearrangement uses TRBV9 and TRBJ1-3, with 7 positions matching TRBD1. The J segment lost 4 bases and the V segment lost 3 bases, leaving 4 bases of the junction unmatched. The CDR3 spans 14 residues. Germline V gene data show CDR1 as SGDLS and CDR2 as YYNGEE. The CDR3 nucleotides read TGTGCCAGCAGCGCAACAGGGGTCGGAAACACCATATATTTT. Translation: CASSATGVGNTIYF.

This CDR3 is CASSFAQGDNSPLHF. CDR3 nucleotides: TGCGCCAGCAGCTTTGCACAGGGCGATAATTCACCCCTCCACTTT. The chain recombines TRBV5-1 with TRBJ1-6; possibly TRBD1 for D (6 bases). Trimming cost V 2 bases and J 5 bases, with 11 bases left between them. CDR3 size: 15 residues. The V gene's germline CDR1 is SGHRS and CDR2 YFSETQ.

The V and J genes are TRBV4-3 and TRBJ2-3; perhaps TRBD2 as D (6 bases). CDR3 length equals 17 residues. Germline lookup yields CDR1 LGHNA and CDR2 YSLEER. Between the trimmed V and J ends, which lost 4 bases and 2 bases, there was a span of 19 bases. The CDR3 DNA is TGCGCCAGCAGCCCCGGGGGAGGACTATATCTCACAGATACGCAGTATTTT. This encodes CASSPGGGLYLTDTQYF.

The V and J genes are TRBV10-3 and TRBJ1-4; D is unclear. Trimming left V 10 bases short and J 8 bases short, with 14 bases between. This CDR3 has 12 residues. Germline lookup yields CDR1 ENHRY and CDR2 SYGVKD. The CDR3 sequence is CATSPGEEKLFF. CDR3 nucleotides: TGTGCCACTTCCCCGGGAGAGGAAAAACTGTTTTTT.

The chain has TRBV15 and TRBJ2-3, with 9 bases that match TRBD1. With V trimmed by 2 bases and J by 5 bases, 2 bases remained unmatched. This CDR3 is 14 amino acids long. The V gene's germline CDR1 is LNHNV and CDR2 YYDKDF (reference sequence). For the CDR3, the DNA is TGTGCCACCAGCAGACGACAGGGGGGAGATACGCAGTATTTT. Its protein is CATSRRQGGDTQYF.

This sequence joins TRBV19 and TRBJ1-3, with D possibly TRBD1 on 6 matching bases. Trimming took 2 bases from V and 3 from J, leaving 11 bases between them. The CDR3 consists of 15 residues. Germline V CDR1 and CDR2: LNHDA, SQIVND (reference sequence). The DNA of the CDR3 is TGTGCCAGTAGTATAACAGGGTTAATTGGAAACACCATATATTTT. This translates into CASSITGLIGNTIYF.

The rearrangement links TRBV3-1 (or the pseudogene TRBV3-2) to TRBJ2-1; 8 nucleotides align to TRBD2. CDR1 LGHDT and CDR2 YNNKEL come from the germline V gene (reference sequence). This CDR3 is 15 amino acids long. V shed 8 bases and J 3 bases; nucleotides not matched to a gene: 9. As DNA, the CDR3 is TGTGCCAGCGGCCGCGGAGCGGGGGACTACAATGAGCAGTTCTTC. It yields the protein CASGRGAGDYNEQFF.

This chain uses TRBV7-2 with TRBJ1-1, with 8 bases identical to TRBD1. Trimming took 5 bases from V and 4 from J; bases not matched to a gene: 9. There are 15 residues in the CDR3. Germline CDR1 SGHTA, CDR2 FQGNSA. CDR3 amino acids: CASSTQGARGTEAFF. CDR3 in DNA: TGTGCCAGCAGCACCCAGGGGGCGCGCGGCACTGAAGCTTTCTTT.

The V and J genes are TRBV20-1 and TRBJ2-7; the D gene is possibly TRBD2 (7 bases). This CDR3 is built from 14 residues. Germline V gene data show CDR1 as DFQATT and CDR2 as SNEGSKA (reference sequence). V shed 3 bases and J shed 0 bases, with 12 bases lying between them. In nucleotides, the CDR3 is TGCAGTGCTAGTCTCGCGGGGGCCTCCTACGAGCAGTACGTC. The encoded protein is CSASLAGASYEQYV.

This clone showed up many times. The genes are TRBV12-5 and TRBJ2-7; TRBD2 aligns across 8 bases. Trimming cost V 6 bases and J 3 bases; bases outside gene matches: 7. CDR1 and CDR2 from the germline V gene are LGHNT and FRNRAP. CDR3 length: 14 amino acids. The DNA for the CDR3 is TGTGCTAGTGGCGGGGGGGCGCTGGGCTACGAGCAGTACGTC. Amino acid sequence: CASGGGALGYEQYV.

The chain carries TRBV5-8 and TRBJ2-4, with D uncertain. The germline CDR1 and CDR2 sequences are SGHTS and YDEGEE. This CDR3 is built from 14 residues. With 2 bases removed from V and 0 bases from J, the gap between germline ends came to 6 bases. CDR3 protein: CASSFRSAKNIQYF. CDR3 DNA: TGTGCCAGCAGCTTCAGGTCAGCCAAAAACATTCAGTACTTC.

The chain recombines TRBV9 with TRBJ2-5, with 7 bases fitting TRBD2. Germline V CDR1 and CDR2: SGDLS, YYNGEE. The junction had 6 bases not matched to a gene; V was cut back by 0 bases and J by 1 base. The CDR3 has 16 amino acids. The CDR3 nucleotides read TGTGCCAGCAGCGTAGGTCCGGGGGGTCCCCAAGAGACCCAGTACTTC. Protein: CASSVGPGGPQETQYF.